The 18 T cell receptor beta chains in this list originate from one sample, sequenced in a study of blood T cell repertoires in COVID-19. Assay used: immunoSEQ multiplex PCR; TCRdb lists only in-frame clones, some missing. The table shows 60,000 to 85,000 clones, with roughly 87% occurring only once. Source material: peripheral blood. These receptors originate from a woman aged 45-60 years with active COVID-19.

V gene TRBV2 combines with J gene TRBJ2-1, with D possibly matching TRBD1 (6 bases). Looked up from germline, CDR1 is SNHLY and CDR2 is FYNNEI. The CDR3 extends over 14 amino acids. The V end was cut by 6 bases, the J end by 5 bases, with 14 bases between. CDR3 loop: CASRDSNQDNEQFF. As DNA, the CDR3 is TGTGCCAGCAGGGACAGTAACCAAGACAATGAGCAGTTCTTC.

V and J are TRBV9 and TRBJ2-1, with TRBD1 identical over 9 bases. This CDR3 is 15 amino acids long. V shed 0 bases and J 4 bases; nucleotides not matched to a gene: 2. Germline V lookup: CDR1 SGDLS, CDR2 YYNGEE. CDR3 DNA: TGTGCCAGCAGCGTAGGGGACAGGGAGTACAATGAGCAGTTCTTC. The encoded protein is CASSVGDREYNEQFF.

The V call is TRBV6-4, the J call TRBJ2-3, with 8 bases identical to TRBD1. V was pared by 6 bases and J by 3 bases, with 5 bases of the junction left unmatched. Germline V gene data show CDR1 as MRHNA and CDR2 as SNTAGT. The CDR3 covers 14 residues. As DNA, the CDR3 is TGTGCCAGCAGGGAGGACAGGGAAACAGATACGCAGTATTTT. Translation gives CASREDRETDTQYF.

The chain links TRBV7-3 to TRBJ2-3, with unresolved D. CDR3 length: 12 residues. V lost 2 bases to trimming and J lost 9 bases, with 9 bases between them. The germline CDR1 and CDR2 sequences are SGHTA and FQGTGA. The CDR3 loop is CASSLVGGTQYF. CDR3 bases: TGTGCCAGCAGCTTAGTTGGCGGCACGCAGTATTTT.

This clone has just one count. This chain joins TRBV4-2 and TRBJ2-2; 13 nucleotides agree with TRBD2. With 0 bases clipped from V and 5 bases from J, the junction kept 6 bases outside the gene matches. Germline CDR1 is LGHNA and CDR2 is YNFKEQ. The CDR3 runs to 18 residues. The DNA of the CDR3 is TGTGCCAGCAGCCAAGAAAGACTAGCGGGAGGTCGGACCGGGGAGCTGTTTTTT. This translates into CASSQERLAGGRTGELFF.

The V and J genes are TRBV12-3 or TRBV12-4 and TRBJ2-3; the D is unclear. The CDR3 length is 10 residues. Trimming shortened V by 4 bases and J by 7 bases, and 3 bases separated the two germline ends. The CDR3 nucleotides read TGTGCCAGCAGTTATAATACGCAGTATTTT. This translates into CASSYNTQYF.

V is TRBV28 and J is TRBJ2-7, with a tentative D call TRBD1 (6 bases). This CDR3 has 14 amino acids. Germline V gives CDR1 MDHEN, CDR2 SYDVKM. V was pared by 5 bases and J by 7 bases, with 18 bases between. The CDR3 loop reads CASSPSGQTAEQYF. CDR3 nucleotides: TGTGCCAGCAGTCCCTCAGGACAGACAGCTGAGCAGTACTTC. The whole variable domain, remainder taken from reference TRBV28 and TRBJ2-7, is DVKVTQSSRYLVKRTGEKVFLECVQDMDHENMFWYRQDPGLGLRLIYFSYDVKMKEKGDIPEGYSVSREKKERFSLILESASTNQTSMYLCASSPSGQTAEQYFGPGTRLTVT.

The chain links TRBV11-2 to TRBJ2-5, with no clear D. The CDR3 has 14 amino acids. The germline V and J ends were trimmed by 1 base and 0 bases, with 6 bases remaining between them. CDR1 and CDR2 from the germline V gene are SGHAT and FQNNGV. Here the CDR3 DNA reads TGTGCCAGCAGCTTAGTTACGGACCAAGAGACCCAGTACTTC. Its translation: CASSLVTDQETQYF.

The chain uses TRBV14 and TRBJ1-2; weak D call: TRBD1 (5 bases). This CDR3 has 15 residues. V was cut by 4 bases and J by 0 bases, with 12 bases left in between. In germline, CDR1 is SGHDN, CDR2 FVKESK. The CDR3 nucleotides are TGTGCCAGCAGCCCCTTGGGGGGACCTAACTATGGCTACACCTTC. This gives the protein CASSPLGGPNYGYTF.

The chain is built from TRBV7-8 and TRBJ2-3; 7 nucleotides line up with TRBD2. V lost 5 bases, J lost 4 bases, and 12 bases stayed unmatched. Germline CDR1 SGHVS, CDR2 FQNEAQ. There are 16 residues in the CDR3. This CDR3 is CASSLRGGGSADTQYF. The CDR3, as DNA: TGTGCCAGCAGCCTCCGCGGTGGCGGGAGTGCAGATACGCAGTATTTT. Using reference TRBV7-8 and TRBJ2-3 for the parts outside the CDR3, the full variable domain is GAGVSQSPRYKVAKRGQDVALRCDPISGHVSLFWYQQALGQGPEFLTYFQNEAQLDKSGLPSDRFFAERPEGSVSTLKIQRTQQEDSAVYLCASSLRGGGSADTQYFGPGTRLTVL.

This clone was picked up one time. This sequence joins TRBV2 and TRBJ2-7; TRBD2 is a possible D gene (6 bases). The CDR3 contains 14 residues. Germline V gene sequence: CDR1 SNHLY, CDR2 FYNNEI. Trimming removed 5 bases from V and 1 base from J, with 12 bases in between. The CDR3 spells CASSNSGTSYEQYF. DNA for the CDR3: TGTGCCAGCAGTAATAGTGGGACTTCCTACGAGCAGTACTTC.

The rearrangement joins TRBV18 to TRBJ2-1, with a tentative D call TRBD2 (6 bases). CDR3 length equals 11 residues. Deletions cut 3 bases from V and 12 bases from J, with 9 bases between. CDR1 and CDR2 from the germline V gene are KGHSH and LQKENI. CDR3 DNA: TGTGCCAGCTCACCCTCGGAGGGGCAGTTCTTC. Translated: CASSPSEGQFF.

This clone appeared a single time. CDR3: CASSPRGLAGGRSYEQYF. The CDR3 nucleotides are TGTGCCAGCAGCCCCAGGGGACTAGCGGGAGGCCGCTCCTACGAGCAGTACTTC. The chain employs TRBV7-9 and TRBJ2-7; 15 bases align to TRBD2. From germline, CDR1 is SEHNR and CDR2 FQNEAQ (reference sequence). The V and J ends lost 5 bases and 0 bases, in that order; junction bases with no gene match: 8. The CDR3 spans 18 residues.

This rearrangement joins TRBV6-5 to TRBJ2-1; 9 positions match TRBD1. There are 14 residues in the CDR3. Germline CDR1 MNHEY, CDR2 SVGAGI. V gave up 5 bases and J gave up 8 bases; unmatched junction bases: 7. The CDR3 DNA is TGTGCCAGCAGTAACCAATACAGGGGGCATGAGCAGTTCTTC. Protein sequence: CASSNQYRGHEQFF.

The chain couples TRBV7-2 to TRBJ2-3; TRBD2 matches at 11 bases. The V and J ends lost 5 bases and 4 bases, in that order; junction bases with no gene match: 8. This CDR3 is 16 amino acids long. Germline values: CDR1 SGHTA, CDR2 FQGNSA. The CDR3 protein is CASSRLLAGVPDTQYF. The DNA for the CDR3 is TGTGCCAGCAGCCGGCTACTAGCGGGAGTCCCAGATACGCAGTATTTT.

This clone appeared a few times. This rearrangement joins TRBV30 to TRBJ1-1, with D perhaps matching TRBD1 (6 bases). V was trimmed by 2 bases and J by 2 bases, leaving 12 bases between them. Germline values: CDR1 GTSNPN, CDR2 SVGIG (reference sequence). This CDR3 has 14 amino acids. The CDR3 sequence: CAWSQGTTNTEAFF. As DNA, the CDR3 is TGTGCCTGGAGTCAAGGGACAACTAACACTGAAGCTTTCTTT.

This chain joins TRBV3-1 (or the pseudogene TRBV3-2) and TRBJ2-4; D is ambiguous. This CDR3 spans 14 amino acids. CDR1 is LGHDT, CDR2 YNNKEL, per germline (reference sequence). Trimming cost V 1 base and J 7 bases, with 11 bases left between them. The CDR3 DNA is TGTGCCAGCAGCCAAGCGGTAGAGTATAACATTCAGTACTTC. Protein sequence: CASSQAVEYNIQYF.

J is TRBJ2-1 and V is TRBV28, with 8 bases aligning to TRBD2. The germline gives CDR1 MDHEN, CDR2 SYDVKM. V lost 6 bases and J lost 2; bases outside the gene matches: 12. CDR3 length: 17 amino acids. The CDR3 DNA follows: TGTGCCAGCAGCTCCGTTGCGGGAGGCTCACCCTACAATGAGCAGTTCTTC. Protein sequence: CASSSVAGGSPYNEQFF.